The source of this T cell receptor (beta chain) is a study of blood T cell repertoires in COVID-19. Germline V lookup: CDR1 SGHTA, CDR2 FQGNSA. The CDR3 runs to 15 residues. V lost 4 bases, J lost 5 bases, and 8 bases stayed unmatched. In the original workflow: Amplification with reference gene primers provided the estimates of nucleated cell counts. Clones were read by immunoSEQ multiplex PCR, and TCRdb kept only the in-frame ones, dropping some. The V and J calls and clone size come from that table; D and trimming were worked out from the DNA. The data show tens of thousands of clones, with around 86% seen just once and approximately 5% held by the top ten.

The sample taken for sequencing was peripheral blood. This TCR was recovered from a woman of 80 years or more with acute or convalescent COVID-19. The genes are TRBV7-2 and TRBJ2-7; the match to TRBD2 covers 10 bases. The CDR3 spells CASSYTAGGRNEQYF. In DNA form, the CDR3 reads TGTGCCAGCAGCTACACAGCGGGGGGGCGGAACGAGCAGTACTTC.